The clone carrying this TCR beta chain was seen only once. Two consecutive negative NP/OP PCR tests, clearance, or resolved symptoms defined Cohort 3 recovery. This sample was included in a study of blood T cell repertoires in COVID-19. Background on the study: Sources were T cells, B-cell-depleted T cells, or PBMCs; the material itself was cDNA or gDNA.

Germline V gene data show CDR1 as SNHLY and CDR2 as FYNNEI. The CDR3 runs 16 residues. V shed 4 bases, J shed 3 bases, and the junction held 6 bases outside the gene matches. Original processing methods: Amplification from reference gene primers served as the basis for estimated nucleated cell counts. Assay used: immunoSEQ multiplex PCR; TCRdb lists only in-frame clones, some missing. V, J and clone size derive from that table, while D and trimming were established from the DNA sequence. The sample yields hundreds of thousands of clones, approximately 91% seen once. The chain is built from TRBV2 and TRBJ2-1; 10 positions match TRBD2. This sequence originates from a man aged 55 to 70 who had recovered from COVID-19. Sequencing input: PBMCs or T cells enriched from blood (not recorded which). The CDR3 loop is CASSGGPSGSYNEQFF. Written as DNA, the CDR3 is TGTGCCAGCAGTGGGGGCCCTAGCGGGAGCTACAATGAGCAGTTCTTC.